This is a list of T cell receptor beta chains from one sample in a study of T cells in localized non-small cell lung cancer. Using immunoSEQ multiplex PCR, the repertoire was profiled, and TCRdb retains in-frame clones only, with some absent. The sample has some 39,000 clones, more than 80% seen once. The sequenced sample was peripheral blood mononuclear cells, obtained before any cancer treatment. The receptors derive from a male donor aged 60 or over with stage II lung adenocarcinoma. CDR3s include the opening cysteine and the closing phenylalanine or tryptophan. D genes are given only for firm matches. Clone size is shown for a subset of rows, as once, few, many or a class of expanded clone.

D: .
size: .
V: TRBV18
J: TRBJ1-4
CDR3: CASSPLGQPNEKLFF
DNA: TGTGCCAGCTCACCCCTGGGACAACCTAATGAAAAACTGTTTTTT

D: TRBD1
size: .
V: TRBV11-2
J: TRBJ1-2
CDR3: CASSLDGNRGRRDGYTF
DNA: TGTGCCAGCAGCTTAGATGGGAACAGGGGACGGCGGGATGGCTACACCTTC

D: .
size: few
V: TRBV25-1
J: TRBJ1-5
CDR3: CASSPPLGQPQHF
DNA: TGTGCCAGCAGTCCCCCGTTAGGTCAGCCCCAGCATTTT

D: .
size: .
V: TRBV9
J: TRBJ1-4
CDR3: CASSVGQGSGEKLFF
DNA: TGTGCCAGCAGCGTAGGCCAGGGTTCAGGTGAAAAACTGTTTTTT

D: .
size: few
V: TRBV9
J: TRBJ1-1
CDR3: CASRGRGNTEAFF
DNA: TGTGCCAGCAGGGGGCGAGGGAACACTGAAGCTTTCTTT

D: .
size: .
V: TRBV7-2
J: TRBJ1-2
CDR3: CASSSSYYGYTF
DNA: TGTGCCAGCAGCTCCTCGTACTATGGCTACACCTTC

D: .
size: once
V: TRBV28
J: TRBJ1-2
CDR3: CATGAAGGGSYGYTF
DNA: TGTGCCACCGGGGCCGCGGGGGGCGGCAGCTATGGCTACACCTTC

D: .
size: once
V: TRBV19
J: TRBJ2-7
CDR3: CASSMGGISSYEQYF
DNA: TGTGCCAGTAGTATGGGCGGGATTAGCTCCTACGAGCAGTACTTC

D: .
size: .
V: TRBV6-1
J: TRBJ1-1
CDR3: CASSEIYTEAFF
DNA: TGTGCCAGCAGTGAAATATACACTGAAGCTTTCTTT

D: TRBD2
size: .
V: TRBV7-9
J: TRBJ2-1
CDR3: CASSLAAGTRGDEQFF
DNA: TGTGCCAGCAGCTTAGCGGCGGGGACTAGGGGAGATGAGCAGTTCTTC

D: .
size: .
V: TRBV7-9
J: TRBJ2-7
CDR3: CASSSNPYEGEQYF
DNA: TGTGCCAGCAGCTCTAACCCCTACGAGGGAGAGCAGTACTTC

D: TRBD1
size: .
V: TRBV5-1
J: TRBJ1-4
CDR3: CASSAGQRGEKLFF
DNA: TGCGCCAGCAGCGCGGGACAGCGGGGGGAAAAACTGTTTTTT

D: TRBD2
size: few
V: TRBV10-1
J: TRBJ2-1
CDR3: CASSGSGRAENEQFF
DNA: TGCGCCAGCAGTGGCAGCGGGAGGGCCGAGAATGAGCAGTTCTTC

D: .
size: .
V: TRBV5-6
J: TRBJ2-5
CDR3: CASSLAGQDEKTQYF
DNA: TGTGCCAGCAGCTTGGCCGGGCAGGACGAGAAGACCCAGTACTTC